This T cell receptor beta chain is drawn from a study of blood T cell repertoires in COVID-19. Study overall: T cells, B-cell-depleted T cells, or PBMCs supplied cDNA or gDNA.

The count of this clone is one. The data were produced by immunoSEQ multiplex PCR, yet TCRdb's version contains in-frame clones alone and is incomplete. The sample yields 45,000 to 55,000 clones, approximately 90% seen once. The sequencing input was peripheral blood. This TCR was sampled from a woman aged 40 to 49 with active COVID-19.

CDR3 in DNA: TGCAGTGCTAGTCATACCGGGGGGGCTTACTTGTCAGATACGCAGTATTTT. This gives the protein CSASHTGGAYLSDTQYF. The chain combines TRBV20-1 with TRBJ2-3; TRBD2 matches at 8 bases. In germline, CDR1 is DFQATT, CDR2 SNEGSKA (reference sequence). The CDR3 is made up of 17 amino acids. V lost 3 bases and J lost 4; bases outside the gene matches: 15.